These 24 T cell receptor beta chains came from one sample sequenced in a study of blood T cell repertoires in COVID-19. The repertoire was sequenced with immunoSEQ multiplex PCR; TCRdb's copy has only in-frame clones and lacks some. The table shows about 200,000 clones, with roughly 88% occurring only once. The sequencing input was peripheral blood. Source of these receptors: a man in his forties with acute or convalescent COVID-19.

The rearrangement links TRBV27 to TRBJ2-7, with D maybe TRBD2 (7 bases). Per the germline V gene, CDR1 is MNHEY and CDR2 is SMNVEV (reference sequence). Trimming took 5 bases from V and 2 from J, leaving 13 bases between them. The length of the CDR3 is 14 residues. The CDR3 DNA reads as TGTGCCAGCAGTCCTGTAGGGGGGGCCTACGAGCAGTACTTC. It codes for CASSPVGGAYEQYF.

The V gene is TRBV14, the J gene TRBJ2-2; D is unresolved. V was pared by 1 base and J by 1 base, with 10 bases between. The germline V gene has CDR1 SGHDN and CDR2 FVKESK. The CDR3 consists of 16 residues. The CDR3 DNA is TGTGCCAGCAGCCAAGTATTAGTCTTGAACACCGGGGAGCTGTTTTTT. It yields the protein CASSQVLVLNTGELFF.

The V call is TRBV3-1 (or the pseudogene TRBV3-2), the J call TRBJ1-2; no firm D call. V was trimmed by 0 bases and J by 7 bases, leaving 12 bases between them. This CDR3 comprises 14 residues. Germline-derived CDR1 and CDR2 are LGHDT and YNNKEL (reference sequence). CDR3 bases: TGTGCCAGCAGCCAAGAGGGCGGGTTGGCTGGCTACACCTTC. The encoded protein is CASSQEGGLAGYTF.

This rearrangement joins TRBV18 to TRBJ2-7; TRBD1 matches at 9 bases. V lost 3 bases to trimming and J lost 4 bases; unmatched junction nucleotides: 13. The CDR3 is made up of 17 amino acids. Germline CDR1 reads KGHSH; CDR2 reads LQKENI. The DNA of the CDR3 is TGTGCCAGCTCACCTGATACCGGGACAGGGCTTCGGTACGAGCAGTACTTC. Encoded protein: CASSPDTGTGLRYEQYF.

This clone was recorded once. The chain carries TRBV3-1 (or the pseudogene TRBV3-2) and TRBJ2-7, with a weak D call TRBD1 (5 bases). Germline assignment: CDR1 LGHDT and CDR2 YNNKEL (reference sequence). The V gene lost 1 base and the J gene lost 4 bases, with 14 bases spanning the gap. This CDR3 is built from 15 residues. The DNA of the CDR3 is TGTGCCAGCAGCCAAGGACCCAACAGGATTTACGAGCAGTACTTC. The encoded protein is CASSQGPNRIYEQYF.

This clone was seen once. V is TRBV18 and J is TRBJ2-7; maybe TRBD2 (6 bases). The V end was cut by 5 bases, the J end by 3 bases, with 11 bases between. Germline V CDR1 and CDR2: KGHSH, LQKENI. This CDR3 region has 13 residues. This CDR3 reads CASSVGRVYEQYF. The CDR3 region has the DNA TGTGCCAGCTCAGTCGGGAGAGTCTACGAGCAGTACTTC. The full variable domain, its missing parts supplied by reference TRBV18 and TRBJ2-7, is NAGVMQNPRHLVRRRGQEARLRCSPMKGHSHVYWYRQLPEEGLKFMVYLQKENIIDESGMPKERFSAEFPKEGPSILRIQQVVRGDSAAYFCASSVGRVYEQYFGPGTRLTVT.

The chain recombines TRBV18 with TRBJ2-2, with a weak D call TRBD2 (6 bases). V lost 3 bases and J 0 bases, leaving 11 bases between the germline ends. The CDR3 runs 16 residues. Germline V gives CDR1 KGHSH, CDR2 LQKENI. CDR3 nucleotides: TGTGCCAGCTCACCCCGGGGCGGGACGAACACCGGGGAGCTGTTTTTT. This encodes CASSPRGGTNTGELFF.

The chain combines TRBV2 with TRBJ1-1; D is unresolved. The CDR3 runs to 10 residues. Germline V gene lookup returns CDR1 SNHLY and CDR2 FYNNEI. Between the trimmed V and J ends, which lost 11 bases and 3 bases, there was a span of 7 bases. The chain's CDR3 is CAAGDTEAFF. DNA of the CDR3: TGTGCCGCGGGAGACACTGAAGCTTTCTTT.

This chain joins TRBV30 and TRBJ2-2; 8 bases agree with TRBD1. The V segment lost 2 bases and the J segment 4 bases; nucleotides outside the gene matches: 3. Germline loops: CDR1 GTSNPN, CDR2 SVGIG (reference sequence). This CDR3 has 14 amino acids. DNA of the CDR3: TGTGCCTGGAGTAATACAGGGGGCACCGGGGAGCTGTTTTTT. This gives the protein CAWSNTGGTGELFF.

This clone was observed a single time. The chain has TRBV5-1 and TRBJ2-7; the match to TRBD1 covers 8 bases. Looked up from germline, CDR1 is SGHRS and CDR2 is YFSETQ. CDR3 length equals 14 residues. The trim removed 3 bases at V and 6 bases at J, leaving 8 bases unmatched. This chain's CDR3 is CASSSHGQGREQYF. The DNA of the CDR3 is TGCGCCAGCAGCTCGCACGGACAGGGACGCGAGCAGTACTTC.

The chain uses TRBV7-2 and TRBJ1-5; possible D gene TRBD1, 5 bases. This CDR3 contains 15 residues. Trimming cost V 1 base and J 4 bases, with 11 bases left between them. Germline-derived CDR1 and CDR2 are SGHTA and FQGNSA. The DNA for the CDR3 is TGTGCCAGCAGCTTAGGGGGGGGTATGAATCAGCCCCAGCATTTT. As protein: CASSLGGGMNQPQHF.

About this clone: The junction shows a germline mismatch at one end, possibly a read error. The J gene is TRBJ2-6, the V gene TRBV18; the match to TRBD2 covers 8 bases. Germline V CDR1 and CDR2: KGHSH, LQKENI. CDR3 size: 19 residues. CDR3 sequence: CASSPRPGLDGSRANVLTF. The CDR3 DNA reads TGTGCCAGCTCACCACGTCCGGGACTAGATGGCTCTAGGGCCAACGTCCTGACTTTC.

J is TRBJ2-3 and V is TRBV5-1; D is ambiguous. Germline CDR1 reads SGHRS; CDR2 reads YFSETQ. Trimming removed 1 base from V and 2 bases from J, with 8 bases in between. The CDR3 covers 14 residues. The CDR3 bases are TGCGCCAGCAGCTTGTACGAACTCACAGATACGCAGTATTTT. It is translated as CASSLYELTDTQYF.

Comments on this clone: Distinct nucleotide sequences in the sample also encode this CDR3. CDR3 protein: CASSYGGPAYNEQFF. The CDR3 DNA is TGTGCCAGCAGTTACGGCGGGCCGGCCTACAATGAGCAGTTCTTC. J is TRBJ2-1 and V is TRBV6-2 or TRBV6-3; tentatively, D is TRBD2 (5 bases). V gave up 2 bases and J gave up 2 bases, with 10 bases separating them. This CDR3 contains 15 residues. Germline V gene sequence: CDR1 MNHEY, CDR2 SVGEGT.

This CDR3 reads CASSLAGGNTGELFF. CDR3 DNA sequence: TGTGCCAGCAGCTTGGCCGGTGGGAACACCGGGGAGCTGTTTTTT. The rearrangement links TRBV5-6 to TRBJ2-2; D gene unclear. CDR1 is SGHDT and CDR2 is YYEEEE in the germline V gene. The CDR3 extends over 15 amino acids. Trimming pared 0 bases from V and 1 base from J, leaving 7 bases between.

This clone was picked up a small number of times. The V and J genes are TRBV5-1 and TRBJ1-5; no reliable D call. The V gene's germline CDR1 is SGHRS and CDR2 YFSETQ. The CDR3 has 14 amino acids. V was trimmed by 0 bases and J by 2 bases, leaving 6 bases between them. This CDR3 reads CASSLGSGNQPQHF. The CDR3 region has the DNA TGCGCCAGCAGCTTGGGCAGCGGCAATCAGCCCCAGCATTTT.

The chain carries TRBV9 and TRBJ2-1, with D tentatively TRBD2 (6 bases). This CDR3 has 16 residues. CDR1 is SGDLS, CDR2 YYNGEE, per germline. Trimming pared 1 base from V and 0 bases from J, leaving 11 bases between. CDR3 nucleotides: TGTGCCAGCAGCGTAATAGCGGCGACCTCCTACAATGAGCAGTTCTTC. The encoded protein is CASSVIAATSYNEQFF.

V gene TRBV3-1 (or the pseudogene TRBV3-2) combines with J gene TRBJ2-7; 12 nucleotides agree with TRBD2. The CDR3 spans 15 residues. The V gene end was trimmed by 3 bases and the J gene end by 7 bases; junction bases not matched to a gene: 7. Germline V gene data show CDR1 as LGHDT and CDR2 as YNNKEL (reference sequence). The CDR3 sequence: CASSQRTSGIEEQYF. The CDR3 nucleotides are TGTGCCAGCAGCCAGAGGACTAGCGGGATAGAAGAGCAGTACTTC.

This clone has a handful of counts. This rearrangement joins TRBV12-3 or TRBV12-4 to TRBJ1-5, with D perhaps TRBD1 (5 bases). CDR3 length equals 13 residues. Trimming left V 6 bases short and J 7 bases short, with 13 bases between. Written as DNA, the CDR3 is TGTGCCAGCAGCAAGGGGTACGGACAGCCCCAGCATTTT. It specifies CASSKGYGQPQHF.

The chain couples TRBV28 to TRBJ1-1, with 7 bases matching TRBD1. Germline CDR1 MDHEN, CDR2 SYDVKM. The CDR3 totals 12 residues. Trimming removed 6 bases from V and 7 bases from J; junction bases left unmatched: 5. The CDR3 region is CASRQGTDEAFF. DNA for the CDR3: TGTGCCAGCAGACAGGGGACAGATGAAGCTTTCTTT. Full variable domain (missing parts from reference TRBV28 and TRBJ1-1): DVKVTQSSRYLVKRTGEKVFLECVQDMDHENMFWYRQDPGLGLRLIYFSYDVKMKEKGDIPEGYSVSREKKERFSLILESASTNQTSMYLCASRQGTDEAFFGQGTRLTVV.

The V call is TRBV11-2, the J call TRBJ2-3; the D is unclear. V was shortened by 2 bases and J by 2 bases, with 14 bases between the two germline ends. Germline CDR1 and CDR2: SGHAT and FQNNGV. There are 16 residues in the CDR3. Written as DNA, the CDR3 is TGTGCCAGCAGCTTAATGGTTAACAACCCCACAGATACGCAGTATTTT. Its translation is CASSLMVNNPTDTQYF.

The CDR3 DNA is TGTGCCAGCAGCTTAGTTGCGGGAGGTACCGGGGAGCTGTTTTTT. It yields the protein CASSLVAGGTGELFF. This rearrangement joins TRBV7-9 to TRBJ2-2, with 8 bases lining up with TRBD2. Germline V gives CDR1 SEHNR, CDR2 FQNEAQ (reference sequence). The J segment lost 5 bases and the V segment lost 1 base, leaving 3 bases of the junction unmatched. The CDR3 is 15 residues long.

The rearrangement links TRBV30 to TRBJ1-4, with a possible D match to TRBD1 (6 bases). Germline V gene lookup returns CDR1 GTSNPN and CDR2 SVGIG (reference sequence). The CDR3 contains 13 residues. With 1 base removed from V and 5 bases from J, the gap between germline ends came to 8 bases. CDR3 nucleotide sequence: TGTGCCTGGAGTGACAGGGTAAATGAAAAACTGTTTTTT. Translation gives CAWSDRVNEKLFF.

The rearrangement joins TRBV4-1 to TRBJ2-2, with 8 nucleotides matching TRBD2. V lost 6 bases to trimming and J lost 2 bases; unmatched junction nucleotides: 8. The length of the CDR3 is 16 residues. Germline lookup yields CDR1 MGHRA and CDR2 YSYEKL. The CDR3 DNA reads TGCGCCAGCAGGCCGCTAGCGGGCCGAAACACCGGGGAGCTGTTTTTT. Its protein product is CASRPLAGRNTGELFF.